Listed below are T cell receptor beta chains from one sample, sequenced in a study of OX40 agonist ivuxolimab in advanced cancers. This table comes from immunoSEQ multiplex PCR, and its TCRdb copy is limited to in-frame clones, with some not included. The sample holds under 100,000 clones; 81% are singletons and the top ten take roughly 4.9%. The specimen was CD4+ or CD8+ T cells sorted from blood, collected in a trial of the OX40 agonist ivuxolimab. These receptor sequences come from an adult with an advanced solid tumor such as melanoma, head and neck, liver or kidney cancer. The CDR3 runs from the conserved cysteine through the conserved F or W. Each record gives: D gene, J gene, clone size, V gene, CDR3 DNA, CDR3 protein. A D gene is named only where the DNA matches it firmly. Part of the rows lack a size; the others show once, few, many or a class for expanded clones.

>.|TRBJ2-7|.|TRBV7-2
TGTGCCAGCAGCTTAGCGATGGGGAGCTACGAGCAGTACTTC
CASSLAMGSYEQYF
>.|TRBJ2-3|once|TRBV5-1
TGCGCCAGCCGCACTGGTAGCACAGATACGCAGTATTTT
CASRTGSTDTQYF
>TRBD2|TRBJ2-2|.|TRBV9
TGTGCCAGCAGCGTAGCTAGTGGGACTAGCTTGGCCGGGGAGCTGTTTTTT
CASSVASGTSLAGELFF
>.|TRBJ2-1|.|TRBV5-1
TGCGCCAGCAGCTTAATAGTTACTGAGCAGTTCTTC
CASSLIVTEQFF
>.|TRBJ2-7|.|TRBV19
TGTGCCAGTAGTATGCCGAACTACGAGCAGTACTTC
CASSMPNYEQYF
>.|TRBJ2-7|.|TRBV7-2
TGTGCCAGCAGCTCCCACCCGGGTAGGGTTTTCGAGCAGTACTTC
CASSSHPGRVFEQYF
>.|TRBJ1-6|.|TRBV6-5
TGTGCCAGCAGGGCAGGGTTCTATAATTCACCCCTCCACTTT
CASRAGFYNSPLHF
>.|TRBJ2-5|.|TRBV18
TGTGCCAGCTCGTCCGGCAGAGAGACCCAGTACTTC
CASSSGRETQYF
>TRBD1|TRBJ2-3|.|TRBV7-4
TGTGCCAGCAGTCCCACAGGGGGTTGTACAGATACGCAGTATTTT
CASSPTGGCTDTQYF
>.|TRBJ1-2|.|TRBV5-4
TGTGCCAGCAGCTTGGGCGGACAGATTTCATATGGCTACACCTTC
CASSLGGQISYGYTF
>.|TRBJ1-4|.|TRBV7-2
TGTGCCAGCAGCGGAGGTCTCGGGGAAAAACTGTTTTTT
CASSGGLGEKLFF
>TRBD1|TRBJ2-6|.|TRBV19
TGTGCCAGTAGTATAGATTGGACAGGGGGCGCTGGGGCCAACGTCCTGACTTTC
CASSIDWTGGAGANVLTF
>.|TRBJ2-1|once|TRBV7-9
TGTGCCAGCAGTTCTAGGGGAATTTCAGCTTTTCACAATGAGCAGTTCTTC
CASSSRGISAFHNEQFF
>.|TRBJ1-5|.|TRBV27
TGTGCCAGCAGTTTTAATGGGCGGGGGGCCTACCAGCCCCAGCATTTT
CASSFNGRGAYQPQHF
>TRBD2|TRBJ2-1|.|TRBV5-1
TGCGCCAGCAGCTTGTACGGGGGGGCCCGGAATGAGCAGTTCTTC
CASSLYGGARNEQFF
>.|TRBJ1-2|.|TRBV7-3
TGTGCCAGCAGCTTACCGAAGTTGACTAACTATGGCTACACCTTC
CASSLPKLTNYGYTF
>.|TRBJ1-2|.|TRBV29-1
TGCAGCGCCTCGACAGCGGACCATGGCTACACCTTC
CSASTADHGYTF
>.|TRBJ1-5|.|TRBV5-8
TGTGCCAGCAGCTTGGAAGTATATAGCAATCAGCCCCAGCATTTT
CASSLEVYSNQPQHF
>.|TRBJ1-2|.|TRBV4-1
TGCGCCAGCAGCCAGGAAATAGGGGACTATGGCTACACCTTC
CASSQEIGDYGYTF
>.|TRBJ1-1|.|TRBV7-9
TGTGCCAGCAGCTTGTCTAGTGAAGCTTTCTTT
CASSLSSEAFF
>.|TRBJ1-3|few|TRBV6-5
TGTGCCAGCAGTTACTCGACCAAGTTCTCTGGAAACACCATATATTTT
CASSYSTKFSGNTIYF
>.|TRBJ2-3|.|TRBV7-9
TGTGCCAGCAGCTTAGAACTAGCTGCAGATACGCAGTATTTT
CASSLELAADTQYF
>TRBD1|TRBJ2-2|.|TRBV15
TGTGCCACTCGAGAGACAGGGTGGGAAACCGGGGAGCTGTTTTTT
CATRETGWETGELFF
>.|TRBJ2-3|.|TRBV18
TGTGCCAGCTCACGGGCAGATACGCAGTATTTT
CASSRADTQYF